A selection of T cell receptor beta chains follows, all from one sample in a study of T cells in Graves' hyperthyroidism and ophthalmopathy. TCRdb passed the multiplex PCR reads through MiXCR, listing each CDR3 protein once. The sample lists a few hundred thousand distinct CDR3 sequences; roughly 50% were seen once. Sequenced sample: peripheral blood or thyroid tissue (not recorded which). These receptors came from a woman under 30 with Graves' hyperthyroidism. Both conserved end residues are part of each CDR3. D genes are given only for firm matches. Clone size is given for some rows only: seen once, a few or many times, or a class if the clone is expanded.

TRBV5-1,NA,15,many,TRBJ1-3,CASSPDTFSGNTIYF,TGCGCCAGCAGCCCTGACACCTTCTCTGGAAACACCATATATTTT
TRBV7-3,NA,15,once,TRBJ1-5,CASSPSGESNQPQHF,TGTGCCAGCAGCCCTAGCGGAGAGAGCAATCAGCCCCAGCATTTT
TRBV5-4,NA,11,many,TRBJ2-7,CASSSSNEQYF,TGTGCCAGCAGCTCGAGTAACGAGCAGTACTTC
TRBV20-1,NA,14,many,TRBJ2-5,CSAPWGTRWETQYF,TGCAGTGCTCCCTGGGGTACCAGGTGGGAGACCCAGTACTTC
TRBV20-1,NA,14,NA,TRBJ2-7,CSATSGTGVNEQYF,TGCAGTGCCACCTCCGGGACTGGCGTTAATGAGCAGTACTTC
TRBV14,TRBD2,17,few,TRBJ2-3,CASSQWVAGWGTDTQYF,TGTGCCAGCAGCCAATGGGTAGCGGGATGGGGCACAGATACGCAGTATTTT
TRBV7-2,NA,13,few,TRBJ1-1,CASSRDWTNEAFF,TGTGCCAGCAGCAGGGATTGGACTAATGAAGCTTTCTTT
TRBV2,TRBD1,18,once,TRBJ1-1,CASSEGGTGGTTNTEAFF,TGTGCCAGCAGCGAAGGAGGGACAGGGGGCACCACGAACACTGAAGCTTTCTTT
TRBV25-1,TRBD2,14,NA,TRBJ2-7,CASSDSGTPYEQYF,TGTGCCAGCAGTGATAGCGGGACCCCCTACGAGCAGTACTTC
TRBV9,NA,12,NA,TRBJ2-3,CASSQLGDTQYF,TGTGCCAGCAGTCAGTTGGGGGATACGCAGTATTTT
TRBV20-1,TRBD1,12,NA,TRBJ2-7,CSVGGGGYEQYF,TGCAGTGTAGGGGGCGGCGGGTACGAGCAGTACTTC
TRBV4-1,NA,18,many,TRBJ2-6,CASSQSGQRRSGANVLTF,TGCGCCAGCAGCCAGTCAGGACAGAGAAGATCTGGGGCCAACGTCCTGACTTTC
TRBV9,TRBD2,16,NA,TRBJ2-5,CASSRGTSGRGETQYF,TGTGCCAGCAGCCGGGGGACTAGCGGGAGGGGAGAGACCCAGTACTTC
TRBV6-6,NA,16,NA,TRBJ2-2,CASSDNWGVDTGELFF,TGTGCCAGCAGTGATAATTGGGGGGTGGACACCGGGGAGCTGTTTTTT
TRBV2,NA,11,NA,TRBJ1-3,CAIPSGNTIYF,TGTGCCATCCCCTCTGGAAACACCATATATTTT
TRBV7-3,NA,13,NA,TRBJ1-5,CASSLTQDQPQHF,TGTGCCAGCAGCTTAACACAGGATCAGCCCCAGCATTTT
TRBV10-3,NA,19,NA,TRBJ2-5,CAISSDSTGTAENQETQYF,TGTGCCATCAGTTCCGACTCCACAGGGACGGCGGAGAACCAAGAGACCCAGTACTTC
TRBV20-1,NA,12,many,TRBJ1-6,CSARATFSPLHF,TGCAGTGCTAGAGCGACGTTTTCACCCCTCCACTTT
TRBV20-1,NA,16,many,TRBJ1-1,CSARDSRPRGGSEAFF,TGCAGTGCTAGAGACTCTCGCCCGAGGGGGGGCTCGGAAGCTTTCTTT
TRBV27,TRBD2,15,many,TRBJ2-7,CASSSDRLAAYEQYF,TGTGCCAGCAGTTCAGACCGACTAGCGGCCTACGAGCAGTACTTC
TRBV7-9,NA,13,NA,TRBJ1-2,CASSPDRTTGYTF,TGTGCCAGCAGCCCCGACAGGACGACTGGCTACACCTTC
TRBV2,TRBD1,13,NA,TRBJ1-2,CASTAGTGKGYTF,TGTGCCAGCACTGCCGGGACAGGGAAAGGCTACACCTTC
TRBV14,NA,16,NA,TRBJ2-5,CASSQVVAAATDTQYF,TGTGCCAGCAGCCAAGTTGTGGCAGCTGCCACAGATACGCAGTACTTC
TRBV11-2,NA,16,NA,TRBJ2-6,CASSLVGGRGANVLTF,TGTGCCAGCAGCTTAGTGGGAGGCAGGGGGGCCAACGTCCTGACTTTC